The clone carrying this T cell receptor beta chain was seen a few times. Its specificity is unknown. Per germline, CDR1 ENHRY and CDR2 SYGVKD. The CDR3 length is 14 residues. The trim removed 6 bases at V and 6 bases at J, leaving 5 bases unmatched. This specimen comes from a study of type 1 regulatory T cells. Whole-study context: T-allo10 is a Tr1-enriched, alloantigen-specific CD4 T cell product made in vitro. Study results and caveats: Compared with non-type 1 regulatory T cells, type 1 regulatory T cells showed a more restricted TCR repertoire.

TCRdb reprocessed the reads with MiXCR, giving one entry per CDR3 protein. The repertoire has tens of thousands of distinct CDR3 sequences, 12% of them found once; the top ten carry about 8.2%. Sequencing input: cultured non-Tr1 T cells, either the whole culture or a sorted T cell fraction (not recorded which). This TCR was sampled from a human donor in good health. V and J are TRBV10-3 and TRBJ2-1; 10 nucleotides line up with TRBD2. The CDR3 region is CAIRSSGSVNEQFF. In DNA form, the CDR3 reads TGTGCCATCAGGTCTAGCGGGAGTGTCAATGAGCAGTTCTTC.